Below are 24 T cell receptor beta chains sequenced from a single sample in a study of cytomegalovirus exposure and HLA in healthy donors. The primer mix had 60 Vbeta and 13 Jbeta primers. Some clones are missing from TCRdb's copy, which holds only in-frame ones; the method was immunoSEQ multiplex PCR. The data contain fewer than 70,000 clones, 65% to 90% of them singletons. The sequenced sample consisted of PBMCs. The source of these receptors is a human donor in good health.

J is TRBJ2-7 and V is TRBV4-2, with D possibly being TRBD1 (6 bases). V was clipped by 1 base and J by 2 bases, with 12 bases between them. Germline values: CDR1 LGHNA, CDR2 YNFKEQ. The CDR3 has 15 amino acids. CDR3: CASSQGRDITYEQYF. DNA for the CDR3: TGTGCCAGCAGCCAAGGCCGGGACATCACCTACGAGCAGTACTTC.

The genes are TRBV6-5 and TRBJ1-2; 9 positions agree with TRBD1. After removal of 6 bases from V and 3 bases from J, the junction contained 8 bases not matched to a gene. The CDR3 totals 15 residues. The germline gives CDR1 MNHEY, CDR2 SVGAGI. In DNA form, the CDR3 reads TGTGCCAGCAGCCCAGGACAGGGGATTGACTATGGCTACACCTTC. Encoded protein: CASSPGQGIDYGYTF.

The chain couples TRBV30 to TRBJ2-3, with 8 bases that match TRBD1. Germline-derived CDR1 and CDR2 are GTSNPN and SVGIG (reference sequence). V shed 3 bases and J 6 bases; nucleotides not matched to a gene: 8. This CDR3 is built from 14 residues. The CDR3 region has the DNA TGTGCCTGGAGGATCCCAGGGGGCTTTGATACGCAGTATTTT. Its protein is CAWRIPGGFDTQYF.

The chain joins TRBV5-6 to TRBJ2-6; the D is unclear. Germline lookup yields CDR1 SGHDT and CDR2 YYEEEE. The CDR3 loop spans 13 amino acids. Trimming left V 1 base short and J 4 bases short, with 3 bases between. The chain's CDR3 is CASSLSGANVLTF. The CDR3, as DNA: TGTGCCAGCAGCTTGTCAGGGGCCAACGTCCTGACTTTC.

The genes are TRBV2 and TRBJ2-1; the D gene is possibly TRBD2 (7 bases). In germline, CDR1 is SNHLY, CDR2 FYNNEI. The CDR3 contains 15 residues. Trimming cost V 4 bases and J 0 bases, with 10 bases left between them. CDR3 DNA sequence: TGTGCCAGCAGTGGGGGAGGGGGCTCCTACAATGAGCAGTTCTTC. It specifies CASSGGGGSYNEQFF.

The chain joins TRBV19 to TRBJ1-2, with D unclear. This CDR3 is built from 14 residues. Trimming pared 8 bases from V and 2 bases from J, leaving 15 bases between. Germline CDR1 is LNHDA and CDR2 is SQIVND (reference sequence). CDR3: CASSISELNYGYTF. DNA of the CDR3: TGTGCCAGTTCCATTTCCGAACTCAACTATGGCTACACCTTC.

Points on this clone: The junction shows a germline mismatch at one end, possibly a read error. The rearrangement uses TRBV5-1 and TRBJ2-7, with TRBD2 matching over 8 bases. Germline lookup yields CDR1 SGHRS and CDR2 YFSETQ. The CDR3 consists of 15 residues. CDR3 amino acids: CASSLVRTSNYEQHF. The CDR3 region has the DNA TGCGCCAGCAGCTTGGTTCGGACTAGCAACTACGAGCAGCACTTC. The variable domain in full, completed from reference TRBV5-1 and TRBJ2-7, reads KAGVTQTPRYLIKTRGQQVTLSCSPISGHRSVSWYQQTPGQGLQFLFEYFSETQRNKGNFPGRFSGRQFSNSRSEMNVSTLELGDSALYLCASSLVRTSNYEQHFGPGTRLTVT.

The rearrangement links TRBV18 to TRBJ2-1; a possible D gene is TRBD1 (7 bases). The germline V gene has CDR1 KGHSH and CDR2 LQKENI. This CDR3 region has 15 residues. Trimming stripped 0 bases from V and 7 bases from J, with 13 bases between. The CDR3 DNA reads TGTGCCAGCTCACCACCGTTCAGGGGGGAGAATGAGCAGTTCTTC. Translating it yields CASSPPFRGENEQFF.

As for this clone: Germline and junction disagree at one end, which may indicate a read error. V usage is TRBV7-9 and J usage is TRBJ2-7; D is perhaps TRBD2 (5 bases). The CDR3 has 12 residues. Germline V lookup: CDR1 SEHNR, CDR2 FQNEAQ (reference sequence). The CDR3 reads CSSSLLEREQYF. For the CDR3, the DNA is TGTTCCAGCAGCTTACTAGAAAGGGAGCAGTACTTC.

V is TRBV19 and J is TRBJ2-7; 10 positions agree with TRBD1. The V and J ends lost 4 bases and 2 bases, in that order; junction bases with no gene match: 14. Per germline, CDR1 LNHDA and CDR2 SQIVND (reference sequence). The CDR3 length is 18 residues. The CDR3: CASSTRDRGILSPYEQYF. The CDR3 DNA sequence: TGTGCCAGTAGTACCCGGGACAGGGGAATCCTGAGTCCCTACGAGCAGTACTTC.

This clone came up a few times. V and J are TRBV19 and TRBJ2-3; 8 nucleotides agree with TRBD2. Losses at the gene ends were 6 bases for V and 4 bases for J; bases not matched to a gene: 9. The CDR3 has 15 residues. The germline CDR1 and CDR2 sequences are LNHDA and SQIVND (reference sequence). The chain's CDR3 is CASRAPGLVSDTQYF. In DNA form, the CDR3 reads TGTGCCAGTAGGGCGCCGGGACTAGTCTCAGATACGCAGTATTTT. Filled out from reference TRBV19 and TRBJ2-3, the complete variable domain reads DGGITQSPKYLFRKEGQNVTLSCEQNLNHDAMYWYRQDPGQGLRLIYYSQIVNDFQKGDIAEGYSVSREKKESFPLTVTSAQKNPTAFYLCASRAPGLVSDTQYFGPGTRLTVL.

This clone has a single count. This rearrangement joins TRBV28 to TRBJ1-5; D uncertain. Germline V gene lookup returns CDR1 MDHEN and CDR2 SYDVKM. Trimming shortened V by 7 bases and J by 0 bases, and 10 bases separated the two germline ends. The length of the CDR3 is 14 residues. The DNA of the CDR3 is TGTGCCAGCACCCGGAGCCTTAGCAATCAGCCCCAGCATTTT. Amino acids: CASTRSLSNQPQHF. Complete variable domain (other parts from reference TRBV28 and TRBJ1-5): DVKVTQSSRYLVKRTGEKVFLECVQDMDHENMFWYRQDPGLGLRLIYFSYDVKMKEKGDIPEGYSVSREKKERFSLILESASTNQTSMYLCASTRSLSNQPQHFGDGTRLSIL.

This clone came up once. The chain links TRBV19 to TRBJ2-1; 10 bases fit TRBD1. This CDR3 is 17 amino acids long. Germline assignment: CDR1 LNHDA and CDR2 SQIVND (reference sequence). V was pared by 9 bases and J by 6 bases, with 17 bases of the junction left unmatched. The CDR3 coding sequence is TGTGCCAGCATGCCCGATCGCCTCCGGGACAGGGGCAATGAGCAGTTCTTC. The encoded protein is CASMPDRLRDRGNEQFF.

This chain joins TRBV29-1 and TRBJ1-1, with 8 positions matching TRBD1. The CDR3 has 11 residues. The J segment lost 8 bases and the V segment lost 7 bases, leaving 6 bases of the junction unmatched. Germline lookup yields CDR1 SQVTM and CDR2 ANQGSEA. DNA for the CDR3: TGCAGCGGCCTCCGGACAGGGGAAGCTTTCTTT. Protein product: CSGLRTGEAFF.

The genes are TRBV29-1 and TRBJ2-1, with D possibly matching TRBD2 (7 bases). The CDR3 contains 13 residues. V was cut by 7 bases and J by 8 bases, with 18 bases left in between. The germline CDR1 and CDR2 sequences are SQVTM and ANQGSEA. Here the CDR3 DNA reads TGCAGCGGGGGAGGGGGGGAGCGGGATGAGCAGTTCTTC. Encoded protein: CSGGGGERDEQFF.

The J gene is TRBJ2-5, the V gene TRBV11-2; D call uncertain. Germline V gene lookup returns CDR1 SGHAT and CDR2 FQNNGV. The length of the CDR3 is 15 residues. The germline V and J ends were trimmed by 1 base and 5 bases, with 14 bases remaining between them. This CDR3 reads CASSLGASYGETQYF. DNA of the CDR3: TGTGCCAGCAGCTTAGGTGCTTCCTACGGGGAGACCCAGTACTTC. Combining the CDR3 with reference TRBV11-2 and TRBJ2-5 gives the whole variable domain EAGVAQSPRYKIIEKRQSVAFWCNPISGHATLYWYQQILGQGPKLLIQFQNNGVVDDSQLPKDRFSAERLKGVDSTLKIQPAKLEDSAVYLCASSLGASYGETQYFGPGTRLLVL.

The gene calls are TRBV7-9 and TRBJ2-1; TRBD2 might be the D (6 bases). Germline CDR1 is SEHNR and CDR2 is FQNEAQ (reference sequence). The length of the CDR3 is 15 residues. V lost 6 bases and J 6 bases, leaving 18 bases between the germline ends. CDR3 coding DNA: TGTGCCAGCAGACTTAATCTACGGGAGCCCAATGAGCAGTTCTTC. Encoded protein: CASRLNLREPNEQFF.

The CDR3 DNA is TGTGCCAGCAGCCCCTGGACTAGCGGGAAGGATGAGCAGTTCTTC. Protein product: CASSPWTSGKDEQFF. J is TRBJ2-1 and V is TRBV28; 12 positions match TRBD2. From germline, CDR1 is MDHEN and CDR2 SYDVKM. J was trimmed by 8 bases and V by 6 bases; bases with no gene match: 8. The CDR3 sequence is 15 residues long.

The chain recombines TRBV7-9 with TRBJ2-7; possible D gene TRBD2, 6 bases. Trimming took off 4 bases at V and 5 bases at J, with 18 bases between the two ends. The CDR3 contains 15 residues. Germline CDR1 and CDR2: SEHNR and FQNEAQ (reference sequence). The CDR3 loop is CASSSTPGGIHEQYF. The CDR3 coding sequence is TGTGCCAGCAGCTCCACCCCCGGCGGGATCCACGAGCAGTACTTC.

This CDR3 reads CASSQNTGELFF. DNA of the CDR3: TGTGCCAGCAGCCAGAACACCGGGGAGCTGTTTTTT. V usage is TRBV6-6 and J usage is TRBJ2-2; no reliable D call. In germline, CDR1 is MNHNY, CDR2 SVGAGI (reference sequence). V was clipped by 6 bases and J by 1 base, with 3 bases between them. The CDR3 has 12 amino acids.

V is TRBV5-4 and J is TRBJ2-1; TRBD1 might be the D (5 bases). The V end lost 4 bases, the J end lost 4 bases, and 9 bases lay between the germline ends. This CDR3 spans 13 amino acids. CDR1 and CDR2 from the germline V gene are SGHNT and YYREEE (reference sequence). The CDR3 DNA follows: TGTGCCAGCAGCCCGAGACAGTACAATGAGCAGTTCTTC. This gives the protein CASSPRQYNEQFF. Combining the CDR3 with reference TRBV5-4 and TRBJ2-1 gives the whole variable domain ETGVTQSPTHLIKTRGQQVTLRCSSQSGHNTVSWYQQALGQGPQFIFQYYREEENGRGNFPPRFSGLQFPNYSSELNVNALELDDSALYLCASSPRQYNEQFFGPGTRLTVL.

The rearrangement links TRBV18 to TRBJ1-5; TRBD1 matches 11 bases. The germline V gene encodes CDR1 KGHSH and CDR2 LQKENI. The CDR3 is 21 residues long. Trimming removed 0 bases from V and 0 bases from J; junction bases left unmatched: 13. The CDR3 region is CASSPPETGQGADGSNQPQHF. The CDR3 bases are TGTGCCAGCTCACCACCGGAAACTGGACAGGGGGCGGATGGTAGCAATCAGCCCCAGCATTTT.

The CDR3 spells CASSEAGGLDTGELFF. Here the CDR3 DNA reads TGTGCCAGCAGTGAAGCGGGGGGATTGGACACCGGGGAGCTGTTTTTT. The rearrangement uses TRBV6-1 and TRBJ2-2, with D perhaps matching TRBD2 (6 bases). Trimming left V 0 bases short and J 3 bases short, with 11 bases between. Germline loops: CDR1 MNHNS, CDR2 SASEGT. The CDR3 is 16 amino acids.

The rearrangement links TRBV9 to TRBJ1-2; D possibly corresponds to TRBD1 (6 bases). This CDR3 is 14 amino acids long. V lost 2 bases to trimming and J lost 3 bases, with 11 bases between them. Germline CDR1 reads SGDLS; CDR2 reads YYNGEE. The DNA of the CDR3 is TGTGCCAGCAGCGTTGGACAGTTAGACTATGGCTACACCTTC. Translation gives CASSVGQLDYGYTF.